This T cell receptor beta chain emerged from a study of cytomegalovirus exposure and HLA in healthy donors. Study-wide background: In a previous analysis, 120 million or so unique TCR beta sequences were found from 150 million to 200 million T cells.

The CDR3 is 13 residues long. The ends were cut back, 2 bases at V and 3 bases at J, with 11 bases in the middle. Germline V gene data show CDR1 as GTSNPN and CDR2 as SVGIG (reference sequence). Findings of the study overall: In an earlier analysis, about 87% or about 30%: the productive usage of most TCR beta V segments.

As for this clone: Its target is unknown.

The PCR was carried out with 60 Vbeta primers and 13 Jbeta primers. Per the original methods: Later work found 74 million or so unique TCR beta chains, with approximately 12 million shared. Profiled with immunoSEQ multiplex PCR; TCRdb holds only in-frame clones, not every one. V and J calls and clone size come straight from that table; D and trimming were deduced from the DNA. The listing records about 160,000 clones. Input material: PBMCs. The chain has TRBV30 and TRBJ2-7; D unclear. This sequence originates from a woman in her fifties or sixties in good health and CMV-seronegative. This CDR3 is CAWSSSIYYEQYF. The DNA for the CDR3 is TGTGCCTGGAGTTCGTCTATCTACTACGAGCAGTACTTC.